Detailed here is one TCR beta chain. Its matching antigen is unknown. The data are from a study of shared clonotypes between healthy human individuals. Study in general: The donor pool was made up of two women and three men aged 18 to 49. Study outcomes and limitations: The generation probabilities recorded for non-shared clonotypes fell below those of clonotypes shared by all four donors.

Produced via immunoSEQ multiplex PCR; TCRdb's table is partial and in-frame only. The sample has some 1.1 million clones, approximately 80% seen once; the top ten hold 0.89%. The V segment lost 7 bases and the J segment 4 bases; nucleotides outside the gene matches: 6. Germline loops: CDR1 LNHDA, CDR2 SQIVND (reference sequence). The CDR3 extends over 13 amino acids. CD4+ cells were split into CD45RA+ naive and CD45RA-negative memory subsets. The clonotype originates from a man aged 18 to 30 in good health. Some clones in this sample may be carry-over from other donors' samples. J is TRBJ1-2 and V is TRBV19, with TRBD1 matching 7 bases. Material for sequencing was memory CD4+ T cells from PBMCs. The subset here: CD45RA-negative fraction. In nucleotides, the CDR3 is TGTGCCAGTACCCCCGGGACAGTCTATGGCTACACCTTC. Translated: CASTPGTVYGYTF.